This TCR beta chain was profiled in a study of shared clonotypes between healthy human individuals (dated by TCRdb to 2020 to 2021). Turning to the overall study: The cohort included a few men and a couple of women between 18 and 49 years of age. For each donor, CD4 naive and CD4 memory were each given three plates, CD8 naive was given two plates, and CD8 memory was given one plate. To estimate repertoire size and how much clonotype sharing occurs between individuals, the study deeply sequenced the blood TCR repertoires of about 5 healthy adults. To increase sequencing depth and limit assay-specific biases, TCR repertoire library preparation and sequencing were carried out by different laboratories using diverse techniques. Each donor's leukapheresis produced roughly between roughly 0.94 and 9.5 billion PBMCs.

The germline V gene sets CDR1 to MGHRA and CDR2 to YSYEKL. The cysteine opens and the phenylalanine closes a CDR3 of 18 amino acids. Of all the DNA, just the CDR3 is kept, 54 bases in frame from base 1. Trimming accounts for 3 bases at V and 0 bases at J, while the number of junction bases matched to no gene is 9. A word on this clone: This clone's antigen is unknown. No much larger clone is present one base from it, and per-base qualities are unavailable.

Using the deep immunoSEQ assay, TCR CDR3 regions were amplified from genomic DNA by multiplex PCR. Extracted genomic DNA from each cell subset was distributed evenly across all wells of several immunoSEQ 96-well plates, and each plate was treated as a replicate. For sorted subsets, 200 to 250 ng of genomic DNA, equivalent to around 30,000 T cell genomes, went into each replicate PCR. The purified libraries were quantified using a Qubit 3.0 fluorometer, sized with a Bioanalyzer 2100, and then quantified again using the KAPA Library Quantification kit. Every immunoSEQ 96-well plate was sequenced on a dedicated single-read 150-cycle Illumina NextSeq 550 flow cell. In the source study's methods: The immunoSEQ output contained only junctional sequences without quality scores, so filtering could not match that applied to full-length reads. Sequences were annotated with PyIR, a Python wrapper for IgBLAST v1.9, using IMGT germline references to assign V/J genes and CDR3. Any read was removed if the V/J assignment was weak (E-value above 1e-6), the CDR3 was missing, or the read contained stop codons, out-of-frame junctions, or ambiguous translated residues. V3J clonotypes were defined as sequences sharing the same inferred V gene, J gene, and CDR3 amino acid sequence. Percentage overlap between repertoires was computed as shared unique clonotypes divided by the size of the smaller repertoire. RTK rarefaction, the Chao1 estimator, and Recon v2.1 estimates of unobserved clonotypes were used to assess repertoire richness. Generation probabilities were computed with OLGA for all TCRbeta clonotypes obtained by the gDNA method from several donors. TCRdb obtained this table from immuneACCESS and retained in-frame rearrangements with V and J assigned. These tables miss some clones; where compared with another copy, unresolved V genes account for less than half of the shortfall, and the remainder is unexplained. That table is the source of V, J and clone size, and D and trimming were worked out from the DNA. A total of around 1,000,000 clones appear in this sample, approximately 80% of them only once. Clones ranked in the top ten supply roughly 0.82% of the sample.

The donors were healthy, HIV-negative adults who had no recently reported acute infections or vaccinations. Every donor was a Caucasian adult residing in Nashville, Tennessee, USA. CD4+ T cells were enriched by magnetic negative selection; naive cells were then positively selected on CD45RA, and the negative fraction formed the memory subset. Blood was obtained by leukapheresis, after which PBMCs were separated by Ficoll-Histopaque density gradient centrifugation and cryopreserved in liquid nitrogen vapor phase. Analytical flow cytometry was used to check the purity and quantity of each magnetically sorted T cell population. Genomic DNA was isolated from every sorted fraction and measured by UV absorbance on a Nanodrop 2000c. What the study reported, not specific to this receptor: The small number of donors limited the genetic and exposure-history diversity represented. Even with the large sequencing depth, rarefaction of the sorted-subset datasets indicated that sequencing was incomplete. Sharing across a few donors was observed for around 5% of naive CD4, 3% to 4% of naive CD8, 2.3% of memory CD4, and roughly 0.43% of memory CD8 clonotypes. Only blood was sampled, and tissue TCR repertoires likely differ from those in blood. Pairwise subsampling led to the expectation that sequencing depth would affect the degree of clonotype sharing among donors. Clonotypes shared by all four sorted-subset donors showed higher generation probabilities than non-shared clonotypes. Estimated clonotype richness was generally larger for naive than for memory subsets.

The sequence derives from a man aged 18 to 30 in good health. Some clones in this sample may be carry-over from other donors' samples. Specimen: memory CD4+ T cells from PBMCs. Taken with the paper, the label for cell subset or site translates to: CD45RA-negative fraction. The V and J segments used are TRBV4-1 and TRBJ1-5; 9 junctional bases match TRBD1. The CDR3 reads as follows: CASSQGDRVLYSNQPQHF. The sequence in DNA is TGCGCCAGCAGCCAGGGGGACAGGGTCCTCTATAGCAATCAGCCCCAGCATTTT.